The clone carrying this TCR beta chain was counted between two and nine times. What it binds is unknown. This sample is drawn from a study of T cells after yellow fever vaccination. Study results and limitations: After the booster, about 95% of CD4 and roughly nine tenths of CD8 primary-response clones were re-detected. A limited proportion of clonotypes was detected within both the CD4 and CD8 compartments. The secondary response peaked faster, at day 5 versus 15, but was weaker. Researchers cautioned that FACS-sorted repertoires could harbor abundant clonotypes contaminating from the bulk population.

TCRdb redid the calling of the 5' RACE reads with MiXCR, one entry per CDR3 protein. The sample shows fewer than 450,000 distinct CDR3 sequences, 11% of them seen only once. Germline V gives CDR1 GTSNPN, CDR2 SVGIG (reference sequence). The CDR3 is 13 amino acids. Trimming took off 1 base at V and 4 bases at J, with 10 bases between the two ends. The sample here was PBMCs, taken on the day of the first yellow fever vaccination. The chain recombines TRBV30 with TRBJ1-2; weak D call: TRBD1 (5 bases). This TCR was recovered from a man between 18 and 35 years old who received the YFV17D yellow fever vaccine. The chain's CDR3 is CAWSAGHAYGYTF. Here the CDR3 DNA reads TGTGCCTGGAGTGCAGGGCACGCCTATGGCTACACCTTC.